Sequencing of this T cell receptor beta chain was carried out in a study of tumor-infiltrating lymphocytes in primary liver carcinoma. As for the study in general: Tumor stage was T1-T3 N0M0, and tumor size was 4.2 to 10 cm across. Overall study findings and caveats: Blood had a significantly lower top-250-clone fraction than tumors did (p = 0.039).

Starting material of 500 ng total RNA yielded TCR beta cDNA via a constant-region primer. Libraries for TCR beta were built through three nested multiplex PCR rounds, which together made up a slightly modified ARM-PCR procedure. The opening two PCR rounds, around 9 cycles each, paired TRBV1-TRBV30 forward primers with a C-beta reverse primer. TCRdb processed the multiplex PCR reads anew with MiXCR; each CDR3 protein has one entry. The sample holds under 200,000 distinct CDR3 sequences; around 85% are singletons and the top ten take 18%. Turning to this clonotype: The antigen is undetermined. The conserved closing phenylalanine or tryptophan is absent in this CDR3, likely reflecting a read error.

This CDR3 has 15 residues. The germline V gene has CDR1 SQVTM and CDR2 ANQGSEA. Unsorted bulk tissue, about 19-32 mg of it, served as the source for co-extraction of RNA and DNA. Every tumor yielded five separate sampled regions. V and J are TRBV29-1 and TRBJ1-1; no firm D call. Sequenced sample: tumor tissue from primary liver carcinoma. This clonotype was obtained from a middle-aged man with primary liver carcinoma and hepatitis B virus infection. The CDR3 loop is CCVRTGWGTNTEAFL. The DNA of the CDR3 is TGCTGCGTTCGGACGGGGTGGGGAACGAACACTGAAGCTTTCCTT.